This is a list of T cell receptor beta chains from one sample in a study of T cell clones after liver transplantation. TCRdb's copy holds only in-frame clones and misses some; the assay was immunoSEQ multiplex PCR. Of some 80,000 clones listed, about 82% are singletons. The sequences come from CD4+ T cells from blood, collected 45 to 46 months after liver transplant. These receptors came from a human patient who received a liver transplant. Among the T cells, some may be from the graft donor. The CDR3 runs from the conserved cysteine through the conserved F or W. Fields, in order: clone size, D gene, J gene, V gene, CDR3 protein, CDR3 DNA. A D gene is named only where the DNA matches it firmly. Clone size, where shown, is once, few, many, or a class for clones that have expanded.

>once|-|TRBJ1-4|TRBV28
CASTLTVSAVATNEKLFF
TGTGCCAGCACGTTGACAGTAAGCGCCGTAGCAACTAATGAAAAACTGTTTTTT
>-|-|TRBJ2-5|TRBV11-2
CASSLRWRGTGEETQYF
TGTGCCAGCAGCTTACGGTGGCGGGGGACAGGCGAAGAGACCCAGTACTTC
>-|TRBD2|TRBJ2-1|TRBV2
CASSDNNPRGGRPYNEQFF
TGTGCCAGCAGTGATAACAATCCTCGGGGCGGGAGACCCTACAATGAGCAGTTCTTC
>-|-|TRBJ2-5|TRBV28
CASSLRKGSVRETQYF
TGTGCCAGCAGTTTGAGAAAAGGATCGGTGAGAGAGACCCAGTACTTC
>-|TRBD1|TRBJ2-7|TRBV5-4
CASSYSGQGYEQYF
TGTGCCAGCAGCTATTCCGGACAGGGTTACGAGCAGTACTTC
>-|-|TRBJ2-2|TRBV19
CASTVGQLTGELFF
TGTGCCAGTACCGTTGGACAGCTAACCGGGGAGCTGTTTTTT
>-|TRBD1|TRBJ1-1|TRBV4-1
CASSQKGQGITEAFF
TGCGCCAGCAGCCAAAAGGGACAGGGAATTACTGAAGCTTTCTTT
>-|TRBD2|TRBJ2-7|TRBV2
CATQPTSRGEQYF
TGTGCCACCCAGCCGACTAGCCGGGGCGAGCAGTACTTC
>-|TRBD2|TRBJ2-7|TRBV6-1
CASSPLAGSYEQYF
TGTGCCAGCAGTCCGCTAGCGGGAAGCTACGAGCAGTACTTC
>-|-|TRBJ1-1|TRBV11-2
CASRTGGGRNTEAFF
TGTGCCAGCAGGACCGGAGGGGGTAGAAACACTGAAGCTTTCTTT
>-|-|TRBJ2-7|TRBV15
CATSRERGGDEQYF
TGTGCCACCAGCAGAGAAAGAGGAGGGGACGAGCAGTACTTC
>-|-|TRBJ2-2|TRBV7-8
CASTSLNFRNTGELFF
TGTGCCAGCACCAGCCTCAATTTTCGGAACACCGGGGAGCTGTTTTTT
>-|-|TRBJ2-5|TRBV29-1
CSVDRARETQYF
TGCAGCGTTGACAGGGCCCGAGAGACCCAGTACTTC
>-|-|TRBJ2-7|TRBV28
CASGHYEQYF
TGTGCCAGCGGACACTACGAGCAGTACTTC
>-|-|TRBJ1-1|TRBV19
CASSITHRVIGKAFF
TGTGCCAGTAGTATAACCCACAGGGTCATCGGGAAAGCTTTCTTT
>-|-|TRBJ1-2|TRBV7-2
CASSLSAAYGYTF
TGTGCCAGCAGCTTAAGTGCCGCCTATGGCTACACCTTC
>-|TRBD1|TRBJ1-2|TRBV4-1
CASSQGGQGADGYTF
TGCGCCAGCAGCCAGGGGGGACAGGGGGCCGATGGCTACACCTTC
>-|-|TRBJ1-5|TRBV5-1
CASSLGQNQPQHF
TGCGCCAGCAGCTTGGGACAGAATCAGCCCCAGCATTTT
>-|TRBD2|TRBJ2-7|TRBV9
CASSSGGTRKLYEQYF
TGTGCCAGCAGCTCGGGGGGGACTCGAAAGCTCTACGAGCAGTACTTC
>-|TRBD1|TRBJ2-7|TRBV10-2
CANRDRAYEQYF
TGCGCCAACCGGGACAGGGCCTACGAGCAGTACTTC
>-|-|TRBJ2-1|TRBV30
CAWSERYNEQFF
TGTGCCTGGAGTGAACGGTATAATGAGCAGTTCTTC
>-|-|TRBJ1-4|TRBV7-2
CASSLRAVRGKLFF
TGTGCCAGCAGCTTACGGGCCGTCCGGGGAAAACTGTTTTTT
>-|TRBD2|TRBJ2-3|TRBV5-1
CASAPGLAGSTDTQYF
TGCGCCAGCGCCCCAGGACTAGCGGGCAGCACAGATACGCAGTATTTT
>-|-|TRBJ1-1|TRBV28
CASSSYRGTEAFF
TGTGCCAGCAGTTCGTATAGGGGGACTGAAGCTTTCTTT
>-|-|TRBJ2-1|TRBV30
CAWSVLRGPEQFF
TGTGCCTGGAGTGTTCTTCGGGGCCCTGAGCAGTTCTTC
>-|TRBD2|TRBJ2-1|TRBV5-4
CASSLVGTSVNEQFF
TGTGCCAGCAGCTTGGTCGGGACTAGCGTCAATGAGCAGTTCTTC
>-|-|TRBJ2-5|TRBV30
CAWSGGETQYF
TGTGCCTGGAGTGGGGGAGAGACCCAGTACTTC
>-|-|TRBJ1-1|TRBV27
CASSPPGHKNTEAFF
TGTGCCAGCAGTCCACCGGGACACAAAAACACTGAAGCTTTCTTT
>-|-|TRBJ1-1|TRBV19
CASSGQGYTEAFF
TGTGCCAGTAGTGGGCAGGGGTACACTGAAGCTTTCTTT
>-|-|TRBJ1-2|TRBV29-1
CSVEAQHYGYTF
TGCAGCGTTGAAGCACAGCACTATGGCTACACCTTC
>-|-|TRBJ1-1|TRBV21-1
CASSKARDLLNTEAFF
TGTGCCAGCAGCAAAGCACGGGACCTGTTGAACACTGAAGCTTTCTTT
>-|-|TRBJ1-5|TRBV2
CASSEWTDSNQPQHF
TGTGCCAGCAGTGAATGGACAGATAGCAATCAGCCCCAGCATTTT
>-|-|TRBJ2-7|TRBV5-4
CASSLGGISYEQYF
TGTGCCAGCAGCTTGGGGGGGATCTCCTACGAGCAGTACTTC
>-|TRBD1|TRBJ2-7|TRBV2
CASSVDRGQYEQYF
TGTGCCAGCAGTGTCGACAGGGGGCAATACGAGCAGTACTTC
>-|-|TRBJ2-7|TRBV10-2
CASSEGLLGYEQYF
TGCGCCAGCAGTGAGGGCCTCTTGGGATACGAGCAGTACTTC
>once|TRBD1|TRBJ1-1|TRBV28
CASSLRGRWTEAFF
TGTGCCAGCAGTTTAAGGGGGCGTTGGACTGAAGCTTTCTTT